The TCR beta chain under discussion was sequenced for a study of blood T cell repertoires in COVID-19. Study-level background: The United States, Italy and Spain provided the acute and convalescent COVID-19 samples.

Clones were sequenced by immunoSEQ multiplex PCR, and TCRdb holds only the in-frame ones, with some missing. The sample contains roughly 100,000 clones, over 75% of which appear only once. The CDR3 has 12 amino acids. V shed 7 bases, J shed 5 bases, and the junction held 5 bases outside the gene matches. The sequence was obtained from a human donor in a cohort sampled during active COVID-19. The sequencing input was peripheral blood. V usage is TRBV12-3 or TRBV12-4 and J usage is TRBJ2-7; 7 nucleotides agree with TRBD1. The CDR3 reads CASTLGGHEQYF. The DNA of the CDR3 is TGTGCCAGCACGTTAGGGGGCCACGAGCAGTACTTC.